These 26 T cell receptor beta chains came from one sample sequenced in a study of blood T cell repertoires in COVID-19. This table comes from immunoSEQ multiplex PCR, and its TCRdb copy is limited to in-frame clones, with some not included. In the table there are 150,000 to 200,000 clones, approximately 90% of which are singletons. Specimen: peripheral blood. The receptors stem from a man aged 18 to 29 with COVID-19, enrolled during active disease.

The CDR3 DNA sequence: TGTGCCAGCAGCTTAGGGCCCCTAGCGGGAGTCTCAGATACGCAGTATTTT. This codes for CASSLGPLAGVSDTQYF. The rearrangement joins TRBV7-8 to TRBJ2-3; TRBD2 matches at 10 bases. Trimming removed 1 base from V and 4 bases from J; junction bases left unmatched: 8. The CDR3 length is 17 residues. Germline V CDR1 and CDR2: SGHVS, FQNEAQ.

The chain joins TRBV7-2 to TRBJ2-1, with 9 bases lining up with TRBD2. The germline V gene encodes CDR1 SGHTA and CDR2 FQGNSA. The J segment lost 7 bases and the V segment lost 7 bases, leaving 11 bases of the junction unmatched. The CDR3 covers 15 residues. CDR3 residues: CASNRGSGRSNEQFF. DNA of the CDR3: TGTGCCAGCAATAGGGGGAGCGGGAGGAGTAATGAGCAGTTCTTC.

The sample holds a few counts of this clone. The chain is built from TRBV2 and TRBJ1-1; unclear D gene. CDR3 length equals 11 residues. V dropped 4 bases and J dropped 6 bases, with 6 bases sitting between them. Germline V gene data show CDR1 as SNHLY and CDR2 as FYNNEI. The CDR3 sequence is CASSGGPEAFF. CDR3 sequence (DNA): TGTGCCAGCAGTGGCGGCCCTGAAGCTTTCTTT.

V is TRBV5-1 and J is TRBJ2-7, with TRBD2 matching 10 bases. The CDR3 is 15 residues long. The ends lost 0 bases at V and 5 bases at J; junction bases unmatched: 5. The germline CDR1 and CDR2 sequences are SGHRS and YFSETQ. The CDR3 coding sequence is TGCGCCAGCAGCTTGGCGGGACTAGCGAACAACGAGCAGTACTTC. As protein: CASSLAGLANNEQYF.

V and J are TRBV24-1 and TRBJ2-7; 7 bases match TRBD2. This CDR3 contains 13 residues. Germline loops: CDR1 KGHDR, CDR2 SFDVKD. V shed 5 bases and J 3 bases; nucleotides not matched to a gene: 3. The DNA for the CDR3 is TGTGCCACCAGTGCGGGGGGTTACTACGAGCAGTACTTC. Protein product: CATSAGGYYEQYF.

This clone was recorded once. This chain links TRBV7-8 with TRBJ1-1; D is unclear. V was trimmed by 3 bases and J by 1 base, leaving 6 bases between them. This CDR3 is built from 13 residues. Germline V CDR1 and CDR2: SGHVS, FQNEAQ. The CDR3 nucleotides read TGTGCCAGCAGCTTCGCACAGAACACTGAAGCTTTCTTT. This translates into CASSFAQNTEAFF.

CDR3 amino acids: CASSPGTGVNYGYTF. CDR3 sequence (DNA): TGTGCCAGCAGCCCTGGGACAGGAGTAAACTATGGCTACACCTTC. This chain joins TRBV28 and TRBJ1-2, with 8 bases aligning to TRBD1. The CDR3 has 15 amino acids. J gave up 2 bases and V 6 bases, and 8 bases lay outside the gene matches. Per the germline V gene, CDR1 is MDHEN and CDR2 is SYDVKM.

The J gene is TRBJ2-3, the V gene TRBV6-4, with 13 bases identical to TRBD2. Germline CDR1 reads MRHNA; CDR2 reads SNTAGT. This CDR3 region has 14 residues. The V and J ends lost 8 bases and 3 bases, in that order; junction bases with no gene match: 2. The CDR3 DNA reads TGTGCCAGCTGGACTAGCGGGAGTACAGATACGCAGTATTTT. Its translation is CASWTSGSTDTQYF.

DNA of the CDR3: TGTGCCAGCAGCCGCCGAGGGCGTGTCTCTAGCAATGAGCAGTTCTTC. Translated: CASSRRGRVSSNEQFF. The rearrangement joins TRBV14 to TRBJ2-1; D possibly corresponds to TRBD2 (5 bases). Germline V CDR1 and CDR2: SGHDN, FVKESK. The V end lost 4 bases, the J end lost 6 bases, and 19 bases lay between the germline ends. The CDR3 is 16 amino acids.

This rearrangement joins TRBV7-8 to TRBJ2-7; no clear D gene. The length of the CDR3 is 15 residues. CDR1 is SGHVS, CDR2 FQNEAQ, per germline. The V end was cut by 5 bases, the J end by 7 bases, with 21 bases between. CDR3 protein: CASSNWSAGVREQYF. CDR3 nucleotide sequence: TGTGCCAGCAGCAATTGGTCGGCCGGTGTGAGGGAGCAGTACTTC.

The CDR3 reads CASSGGEPYNEQFF. Written as DNA, the CDR3 is TGTGCCAGCAGCGGTGGAGAACCCTACAATGAGCAGTTCTTC. The chain is built from TRBV9 and TRBJ2-1; D not resolved. CDR1 SGDLS and CDR2 YYNGEE come from the germline V gene. The germline V and J ends were trimmed by 3 bases and 2 bases, with 9 bases remaining between them. The CDR3 is 14 residues long.

This rearrangement joins TRBV18 to TRBJ2-7; 10 bases line up with TRBD1. The V and J ends lost 2 bases and 6 bases, in that order; junction bases with no gene match: 4. The CDR3 sequence is 14 residues long. In germline, CDR1 is KGHSH, CDR2 LQKENI. In nucleotides, the CDR3 is TGTGCCAGCTCACCAACCGGGACAGGGGTCGAGCAGTACTTC. Its translation is CASSPTGTGVEQYF. Full variable domain (remainder filled in from reference TRBV18 and TRBJ2-7): NAGVMQNPRHLVRRRGQEARLRCSPMKGHSHVYWYRQLPEEGLKFMVYLQKENIIDESGMPKERFSAEFPKEGPSILRIQQVVRGDSAAYFCASSPTGTGVEQYFGPGTRLTVT.

The chain uses TRBV29-1 and TRBJ2-1; TRBD1 matches at 9 bases. The CDR3 runs 14 residues. V dropped 2 bases and J dropped 6; count of bases not matched to a gene: 5. CDR1 is SQVTM and CDR2 is ANQGSEA in the germline V gene. The CDR3 protein is CSVELRTGANEQFF. The CDR3 coding sequence is TGCAGCGTTGAATTAAGGACAGGGGCCAATGAGCAGTTCTTC.

This clone was counted once. The chain uses TRBV21-1 and TRBJ1-5; the table's TRBD1 call for D was not verified on the DNA. TRBV21-1 is assigned pseudogene status. The length of the CDR3 is 16 residues. The CDR3 DNA reads TGTGCCAGCAGCTCAGAGACAGTTAGTAGCAATCAGCCCCAGCATTTT. The encoded protein is CASSSETVSSNQPQHF.

The rearrangement uses TRBV2 and TRBJ2-3; 8 nucleotides agree with TRBD1. This CDR3 has 14 amino acids. Germline CDR1 is SNHLY and CDR2 is FYNNEI. The V segment lost 5 bases and the J segment 1 base; nucleotides outside the gene matches: 2. The CDR3 DNA is TGTGCCAGCAGTTCGGACAGGGGCACAGATACGCAGTATTTT. Protein: CASSSDRGTDTQYF. Complete variable domain (other parts from reference TRBV2 and TRBJ2-3): EPEVTQTPSHQVTQMGQEVILRCVPISNHLYFYWYRQILGQKVEFLVSFYNNEISEKSEIFDDQFSVERPDGSNFTLKIRSTKLEDSAMYFCASSSDRGTDTQYFGPGTRLTVL.

The chain has TRBV28 and TRBJ1-6; no reliable D call. Looked up from germline, CDR1 is MDHEN and CDR2 is SYDVKM. The CDR3 spans 13 residues. V was clipped by 3 bases and J by 14 bases, with 14 bases between them. The CDR3 spells CASSFPSIRTLHF. CDR3 DNA sequence: TGTGCCAGCAGTTTCCCGAGTATACGTACCCTCCACTTT.

The genes are TRBV5-5 and TRBJ2-5, with D tentatively TRBD2 (6 bases). This CDR3 contains 16 residues. Germline V lookup: CDR1 SGHKS, CDR2 YYEKEE (reference sequence). With 1 base removed from V and 4 bases from J, the gap between germline ends came to 17 bases. The CDR3 DNA follows: TGTGCCAGCAGCTTGATTTTCCTGCGGGAAGGAGAGACCCAGTACTTC. This codes for CASSLIFLREGETQYF.

The chain joins TRBV27 to TRBJ2-7, with TRBD1 matching 12 bases. Unmatched junction bases numbered 21, after V lost 2 bases and J lost 4 bases. CDR1 is MNHEY and CDR2 is SMNVEV in the germline V gene (reference sequence). CDR3 length equals 21 residues. The CDR3 spells CASSLPRTGQGAILPFYEQYF. For the CDR3, the DNA is TGTGCCAGCAGTTTACCACGGACGGGACAGGGGGCGATCCTCCCCTTTTACGAGCAGTACTTC.

V is TRBV29-1 and J is TRBJ2-2; TRBD2 might be the D (6 bases). The CDR3 covers 13 residues. V lost 8 bases to trimming and J lost 0 bases, with 10 bases between them. The germline V gene encodes CDR1 SQVTM and CDR2 ANQGSEA. Here the CDR3 reads CSTRDSNTGELFF. CDR3 DNA: TGCAGCACCCGGGACTCGAACACCGGGGAGCTGTTTTTT.

The CDR3 DNA sequence: TGTGCCAGCAAGGAGGGAGTGTACGAGCAGTACTTC. It encodes CASKEGVYEQYF. The V gene is TRBV28, the J gene TRBJ2-7, with a tentative D call TRBD2 (6 bases). Trimming removed 7 bases at V and 4 bases at J, with 11 bases between. The CDR3 is 12 amino acids. The V gene's germline CDR1 is MDHEN and CDR2 SYDVKM.

The chain carries TRBV5-6 and TRBJ2-1, with TRBD2 identical over 14 bases. Per the germline V gene, CDR1 is SGHDT and CDR2 is YYEEEE. V was pared by 4 bases and J by 0 bases, with 9 bases of the junction left unmatched. The CDR3 runs 19 residues. The CDR3 is CASSGYGLAGGPSYNEQFF. CDR3 DNA: TGTGCCAGCAGCGGCTACGGACTAGCGGGAGGTCCCTCCTACAATGAGCAGTTCTTC.

This clone was seen a handful of times. This chain uses TRBV6-5 with TRBJ2-7; 11 positions match TRBD1. The length of the CDR3 is 13 residues. The trim removed 6 bases at V and 12 bases at J, leaving 10 bases unmatched. Germline V lookup: CDR1 MNHEY, CDR2 SVGAGI. The CDR3 loop reads CASRDLGQGALYF. As DNA, the CDR3 is TGTGCCAGCAGGGACCTCGGACAGGGGGCCCTGTACTTC.

As regards this clone: Other DNA sequences within the sample encode an identical CDR3. The J gene is TRBJ2-7, the V gene TRBV5-6; 8 positions match TRBD1. Trimming removed 4 bases from V and 3 bases from J; junction bases left unmatched: 3. This CDR3 has 13 amino acids. In germline, CDR1 is SGHDT, CDR2 YYEEEE. The CDR3 loop is CASSLGTGYEQYF. The CDR3 DNA reads as TGTGCCAGCAGCCTCGGGACAGGCTACGAGCAGTACTTC. The variable domain in full, completed from reference TRBV5-6 and TRBJ2-7, reads DAGVTQSPTHLIKTRGQQVTLRCSPKSGHDTVSWYQQALGQGPQFIFQYYEEEERQRGNFPDRFSGHQFPNYSSELNVNALLLGDSALYLCASSLGTGYEQYFGPGTRLTVT.

The rearrangement uses TRBV5-1 and TRBJ1-4; D may be TRBD1 (6 bases). The V gene lost 3 bases and the J gene lost 8 bases, with 14 bases spanning the gap. CDR3 size: 14 residues. Per germline, CDR1 SGHRS and CDR2 YFSETQ. CDR3 residues: CASSSLTGGEKLFF. The CDR3 DNA sequence: TGCGCCAGCAGCTCGCTGACAGGAGGAGAAAAACTGTTTTTT.

The chain links TRBV7-3 to TRBJ2-3; 15 bases are a match to TRBD2. Germline V gives CDR1 SGHTA, CDR2 FQGTGA. The junction had 5 bases not matched to a gene; V was cut back by 4 bases and J by 6 bases. CDR3 length: 16 amino acids. The CDR3 reads CASSSSGTSGRDTQYF. CDR3 in DNA: TGTGCCAGCAGCTCCTCCGGGACTAGCGGGAGGGATACGCAGTATTTT.

Concerning this clone: Other nucleotide sequences from this sample produce the same CDR3. The chain joins TRBV9 to TRBJ1-6; no clear D gene. This CDR3 contains 15 residues. Germline CDR1 and CDR2: SGDLS and YYNGEE. Trimming took off 3 bases at V and 7 bases at J, with 14 bases between the two ends. CDR3 in amino acids: CASSASGTENSPLHF. CDR3 DNA: TGTGCCAGCAGCGCCTCAGGTACCGAGAATTCACCCCTCCACTTT.